Below are 13 T cell receptor beta chains sequenced from a single sample in a study of blood T cells in healthy people across ages (dated by TCRdb to between 2014 and 2017). Library preparation was by 5' RACE. The sequencer was an Illumina HiSeq 2500. A second PCR of roughly 6 to 11 cycles was run with a J-beta primer mix and a sample-barcoded 5' primer. TCRdb itself trimmed the public reads at Q25 with fastp, ran MiXCR and retained productive beta chains. Rows matching on CDR3 protein sequence are summarized as one entry with the most common DNA and genes. The sample yields 600,000 to 1,000,000 distinct CDR3 sequences; about 62% were counted once. The ten largest account for roughly 20% of the sample. The sequenced material came from blood. The source is a man aged 30 to 45 in good health.

The rearrangement links TRBV10-3 to TRBJ2-7, with TRBD1 matching 11 bases. Germline loops: CDR1 ENHRY, CDR2 SYGVKD. CDR3 length: 15 amino acids. J lost 5 bases, V lost 6 bases, and 9 bases had no gene match. CDR3 region: CAIRMTGTGGDEQYF. The CDR3 region has the DNA TGTGCCATCAGGATGACCGGGACAGGGGGTGACGAGCAGTACTTC.

The gene calls are TRBV29-1 and TRBJ2-7, with TRBD2 matching over 8 bases. CDR3 size: 16 residues. V was pared by 6 bases and J by 4 bases, with 17 bases of the junction left unmatched. Per germline, CDR1 SQVTM and CDR2 ANQGSEA. CDR3 amino acids: CSVRGSGEQFSYEQYF. CDR3 DNA sequence: TGCAGCGTGAGGGGTAGCGGGGAGCAATTTAGTTACGAGCAGTACTTC.

The rearrangement links TRBV11-1 to TRBJ2-4; 10 nucleotides match TRBD2. This CDR3 region has 16 residues. Germline V CDR1 and CDR2: SGHAT, FQDESV (reference sequence). Losses at the gene ends were 2 bases for V and 13 bases for J; bases not matched to a gene: 14. In DNA form, the CDR3 reads TGTGCCAGCAGCTTAAATCCTAGCGGGGGTCTACAAGAGCAGTACTTC. Protein sequence: CASSLNPSGGLQEQYF. The full variable domain, its missing parts supplied by reference TRBV11-1 and TRBJ2-4, is EAEVAQSPRYKITEKSQAVAFWCDPISGHATLYWYRQILGQGPELLVQFQDESVVDDSQLPKDRFSAERLKGVDSTLKIQPAELGDSAMYLCASSLNPSGGLQEQYFGAGTRLSVL.

This clonotype has just one count. The V and J genes are TRBV30 and TRBJ1-2; TRBD1 might be the D (5 bases). The CDR3 length is 10 residues. Germline CDR1 is GTSNPN and CDR2 is SVGIG (reference sequence). The CDR3 region is CARQGDGYTF. The CDR3, as DNA: TGTGCTAGGCAGGGTGATGGCTACACCTTC.

This clonotype was seen a few times. CDR3 nucleotide sequence: TGCGCCAGTCGGACTAGCGGGCTCTCCTACGAGCAGTACTTC. This encodes CASRTSGLSYEQYF. The chain employs TRBV5-1 and TRBJ2-7, with 11 bases identical to TRBD2. Trimming at V came to 8 bases and at J to 0 bases, leaving 4 bases not matched to a gene. CDR1 and CDR2 from the germline V gene are SGHRS and YFSETQ. CDR3 size: 14 residues.

This clonotype was seen a few times. The rearrangement uses TRBV6-2 or TRBV6-3 and TRBJ2-1, with D hard to call. V was clipped by 7 bases and J by 9 bases, with 16 bases between them. Germline assignment: CDR1 MNHEY and CDR2 SVGEGT. This CDR3 has 13 amino acids. The CDR3 protein is CASISVPTIEQFF. The CDR3, as DNA: TGTGCCAGCATCTCTGTTCCTACAATTGAGCAGTTCTTC.

The J gene is TRBJ2-5, the V gene TRBV11-2; D remains unclear. TRBJ2-7 matches the DNA end more closely, so the J call is doubtful. The CDR3 sequence is 13 residues long. The germline V gene has CDR1 SGHAT and CDR2 FQNNGV. In DNA, the CDR3 is TGTGCCAGCAGCCCTGGGATATCGCACGAGCAGTACTTC. Amino acid sequence: CASSPGISHEQYF.

As concerns this clonotype: The junction does not match germline at one end; this may be a read error. The chain couples TRBV5-1 to TRBJ2-7; unclear D gene. In germline, CDR1 is SGHRS, CDR2 YFSETQ. The CDR3 totals 14 residues. The DNA of the CDR3 is TGCGCCAGCAGCTTGAGCGTGGGAACCTACGGGCAGTACTTC. The encoded protein is CASSLSVGTYGQYF.

The CDR3 region is CASTYDGEQFF. The CDR3 nucleotides are TGTGCCAGCACGTACGACGGTGAGCAGTTCTTC. The V gene is TRBV6-2 or TRBV6-3, the J gene TRBJ2-1, with D uncertain. CDR1 MNHEY and CDR2 SVGEGT come from the germline V gene. CDR3 length equals 11 residues. The V end lost 7 bases, the J end lost 9 bases, and 10 bases lay between the germline ends.

The chain carries TRBV18 and TRBJ2-3, with D possibly being TRBD1 (6 bases). Per the germline V gene, CDR1 is KGHSH and CDR2 is LQKENI. Trimming took off 3 bases at V and 5 bases at J, with 18 bases between the two ends. This CDR3 has 16 amino acids. The CDR3 DNA is TGTGCCAGCTCACCGGGGGCTGCGGCTTTGGGAGATACGCAGTATTTT. It translates to CASSPGAAALGDTQYF.

The rearrangement uses TRBV20-1 and TRBJ2-5; tentatively, D is TRBD1 (5 bases). V was pared by 4 bases and J by 1 base, with 7 bases between. Germline V gene sequence: CDR1 DFQATT, CDR2 SNEGSKA (reference sequence). This CDR3 spans 12 amino acids. DNA for the CDR3: TGCAGTGCTACGACAGCCCAAGAGACCCAGTACTTC. Translating gives CSATTAQETQYF.

In this sample, this clonotype turned up a few times. This chain joins TRBV12-3 or TRBV12-4 and TRBJ2-7; 8 bases match TRBD2. There are 13 residues in the CDR3. J gave up 7 bases and V 6 bases, and 8 bases lay outside the gene matches. DNA for the CDR3: TGTGCCAGCAGGCCCGGGACTAGAGAAGAGCAGTACTTC. This codes for CASRPGTREEQYF.

The chain links TRBV20-1 to TRBJ1-5; TRBD1 might be the D (5 bases). Germline V gives CDR1 DFQATT, CDR2 SNEGSKA (reference sequence). This CDR3 contains 16 residues. V gave up 6 bases and J gave up 4 bases, with 22 bases separating them. The CDR3 loop reads CSALPKLGEDNQPQHF. The CDR3 nucleotides read TGCAGTGCCTTACCTAAGTTGGGGGAAGATAATCAGCCCCAGCATTTT.